This TCR beta chain came from a study of cytomegalovirus exposure and HLA in healthy donors. General study points: Near-uniform donor sequencing depth was presumed by presence/absence analyses. Reports credit the classifier with highly specific, highly sensitive diagnosis of cytomegalovirus status.

Trimming pared 3 bases from V and 0 bases from J, leaving 16 bases between. There are 16 residues in the CDR3. Germline-derived CDR1 and CDR2 are SQVTM and ANQGSEA. Concerning this clone: Its cognate antigen is unknown.

PCR used 60 Vbeta primers and 13 Jbeta primers. Some clones are missing from TCRdb's copy, which holds only in-frame ones; the method was immunoSEQ multiplex PCR. Of fewer than 130,000 clones in the sample, around 80% were seen once. This sequence originates from a female donor in good health and CMV-seropositive. Specimen: PBMCs. The rearrangement uses TRBV29-1 and TRBJ2-3, with unresolved D. CDR3 residues: CSVEAPVRRSTDTQYF. For the CDR3, the DNA is TGCAGCGTTGAGGCCCCTGTGCGGCGTAGCACAGATACGCAGTATTTT.